The present entry profiles one T cell receptor (beta chain) with its context. Original analysis: Estimates of nucleated cell counts were drawn from the amplification of reference gene primers. Using immunoSEQ multiplex PCR, the repertoire was profiled, and TCRdb retains in-frame clones only, with some absent. V and J calls and clone size are copied from that table; D and trimming were computed from the DNA. The profile shows around 20,000 clones, 84% of them singletons. The sample belongs to a study of blood T cell repertoires in COVID-19. For the study at large: Acute and convalescent COVID-19 samples came from the United States, Italy and Spain. PBMCs, B-cell-depleted T cells, or T cells provided the cDNA or gDNA that made up the material.

J lost 9 bases, V lost 7 bases, and 11 bases had no gene match. The CDR3 sequence is 14 residues long. In germline, CDR1 is MNHEY, CDR2 SVGAGI. This chain links TRBV6-5 with TRBJ2-7, with 11 positions matching TRBD1. The specimen was peripheral blood. This clonotype was obtained from a man aged 35-49 years with acute or convalescent COVID-19. The CDR3: CASTMGDRGAPQYF. CDR3 nucleotides: TGTGCCAGCACCATGGGGGACAGGGGGGCACCGCAGTACTTC.